Following are 10 T cell receptor beta chains from one sample sequenced in a study of radiation and T cells in renal cell carcinoma. Clones were read by immunoSEQ multiplex PCR, and TCRdb kept only the in-frame ones, dropping some. The sample lists some 110,000 clones, approximately 78% seen once, with about 2.9% in the top ten. Documented time point: baseline pretreatment blood. Documented treatment: 15 Gy SBRT to primary tumor, nephrectomy 4 weeks later. This material consisted of blood, taken from a patient whose treatment included radiotherapy and nephrectomy. These receptors all stem from a woman aged 55-70 years with renal cell carcinoma.

The chain is built from TRBV19 and TRBJ2-3; 8 nucleotides align to TRBD2. The germline V gene has CDR1 LNHDA and CDR2 SQIVND (reference sequence). Trimming at V came to 5 bases and at J to 5 bases, leaving 9 bases not matched to a gene. The CDR3 totals 15 residues. CDR3 loop: CASSPSGSRVDTQYF. The CDR3 nucleotides read TGTGCCAGTAGTCCGAGCGGGAGCCGCGTAGATACGCAGTATTTT.

This clone was counted once. The chain carries TRBV2 and TRBJ2-1, with a tentative D call TRBD2 (6 bases). Germline V gene data show CDR1 as SNHLY and CDR2 as FYNNEI. Trimming cost V 10 bases and J 4 bases, with 17 bases left between them. CDR3 length: 14 amino acids. This chain's CDR3 is CATTGGTLYNEQFF. The CDR3 nucleotides read TGTGCCACCACCGGGGGAACGTTATACAATGAGCAGTTCTTC.

This clone was seen just once. The chain joins TRBV5-1 to TRBJ2-2, with unresolved D. This CDR3 has 15 residues. Germline CDR1 and CDR2: SGHRS and YFSETQ. Trimming took 0 bases from V and 0 from J, leaving 6 bases between them. The CDR3 coding sequence is TGCGCCAGCAGCTTGGAGTTAGCGAACACCGGGGAGCTGTTTTTT. It specifies CASSLELANTGELFF.

This sequence joins TRBV6-6 and TRBJ1-2, with D possibly TRBD1 on 5 matching bases. CDR3 length equals 16 residues. Looked up from germline, CDR1 is MNHNY and CDR2 is SVGAGI (reference sequence). V dropped 2 bases and J dropped 3 bases, with 16 bases sitting between them. The CDR3 loop is CASSYGKIRGDYGYTF. Written as DNA, the CDR3 is TGTGCCAGCAGTTACGGCAAGATTCGGGGGGACTATGGCTACACCTTC.

The chain employs TRBV5-1 and TRBJ2-1, with 11 bases fitting TRBD1. The CDR3 loop spans 20 amino acids. V dropped 1 base and J dropped 6; count of bases not matched to a gene: 18. Germline V gives CDR1 SGHRS, CDR2 YFSETQ. The CDR3 region is CASSLRATFLGTGGVNEQFF. CDR3 nucleotide sequence: TGCGCCAGCAGCTTGAGAGCAACATTTCTCGGGACAGGGGGTGTCAATGAGCAGTTCTTC.

The V call is TRBV5-4, the J call TRBJ1-2; D unclear. The CDR3 covers 12 residues. V was pared by 5 bases and J by 5 bases, with 10 bases between. Germline CDR1 is SGHNT and CDR2 is YYREEE (reference sequence). The CDR3, as DNA: TGTGCCAGCAGTTCAGATGATTATGGCTACACCTTC. Amino acids: CASSSDDYGYTF.

The chain combines TRBV7-1 with TRBJ1-1; 7 bases align to TRBD1. TRBV7-1 falls under the ORF class, with uncertain function. Germline trimming cut 4 bases from V and 3 bases from J; bases unmatched to any gene: 5. This CDR3 contains 14 residues. CDR3 sequence (DNA): TGTGCCAGCAGCTTCCGGGACAGAGACACTGAAGCTTTCTTT. Translated: CASSFRDRDTEAFF.

CDR3 residues: CASSVDGNQPQHF. The CDR3 DNA reads as TGTGCCAGCAGCGTAGATGGGAATCAGCCCCAGCATTTT. The chain combines TRBV9 with TRBJ1-5; D is ambiguous. The CDR3 is 13 amino acids. V lost 0 bases, J lost 4 bases, and 5 bases lay in between. The germline CDR1 and CDR2 sequences are SGDLS and YYNGEE.

The chain joins TRBV4-2 to TRBJ2-2; D remains ambiguous. The CDR3 contains 14 residues. The V end lost 2 bases, the J end lost 2 bases, and 6 bases lay between the germline ends. In germline, CDR1 is LGHNA, CDR2 YNFKEQ. The CDR3 loop reads CASSQHLNTGELFF. For the CDR3, the DNA is TGTGCCAGCAGCCAACACCTAAACACCGGGGAGCTGTTTTTT.

The chain is built from TRBV28 and TRBJ2-7, with 7 bases that match TRBD2. Germline-derived CDR1 and CDR2 are MDHEN and SYDVKM. With 2 bases clipped from V and 4 bases from J, the junction kept 11 bases outside the gene matches. The CDR3 totals 16 residues. CDR3 bases: TGTGCCAGCAGTTTACCGGCGACACCCGGGAGGTACGAGCAGTACTTC. It yields the protein CASSLPATPGRYEQYF.